The clone carrying this TCR beta chain occurred a few times. Its antigen remains unidentified. RNA isolated from unsorted whole blood supplied the blood RNA, with germline DNA also extracted. This entry is derived from a study of tumor-infiltrating lymphocytes in primary liver carcinoma. The wider study: The study enrolled male and female patients aged 30 to 69 years. In every tissue type, samples returned a similar yield of roughly 3.65 to 8 million productive TCRbeta reads.

Whole-study results and caveats: Samples, which were bulk and unsorted, did not allow CD4+ and CD8+ repertoires to be compared. Tumor-adjacent and tumor-blood pairs showed less overlap than tumor region pairs.

Trimming shortened V by 8 bases and J by 1 base, and 14 bases separated the two germline ends. The CDR3 runs to 14 residues. Germline assignment: CDR1 SEHNR and CDR2 FQNEAQ (reference sequence). With around 450 ng total RNA as template and a constant-region primer, TCR beta cDNA was made. Construction of TCR beta libraries relied on three successive nested multiplex PCR rounds employing slightly modified ARM-PCR. The opening two PCR rounds, nine to eleven cycles each, paired TRBV1-TRBV30 forward primers with a C-beta reverse primer. TCRdb re-called the multiplex PCR reads through MiXCR, storing one row per CDR3 protein. The data show approximately 340,000 distinct CDR3 sequences, with less than 75% seen just once and about 6.1% held by the top ten.

The chain carries TRBV7-9 and TRBJ1-1; D might be TRBD1 (6 bases). Sequencing used peripheral blood. The receptor was derived from a man aged 40-49 years with primary liver carcinoma and hepatitis B virus infection. CDR3: CASQSGQRNTEAFF. CDR3 coding DNA: TGTGCCAGCCAATCCGGACAGAGGAACACTGAAGCTTTCTTT.